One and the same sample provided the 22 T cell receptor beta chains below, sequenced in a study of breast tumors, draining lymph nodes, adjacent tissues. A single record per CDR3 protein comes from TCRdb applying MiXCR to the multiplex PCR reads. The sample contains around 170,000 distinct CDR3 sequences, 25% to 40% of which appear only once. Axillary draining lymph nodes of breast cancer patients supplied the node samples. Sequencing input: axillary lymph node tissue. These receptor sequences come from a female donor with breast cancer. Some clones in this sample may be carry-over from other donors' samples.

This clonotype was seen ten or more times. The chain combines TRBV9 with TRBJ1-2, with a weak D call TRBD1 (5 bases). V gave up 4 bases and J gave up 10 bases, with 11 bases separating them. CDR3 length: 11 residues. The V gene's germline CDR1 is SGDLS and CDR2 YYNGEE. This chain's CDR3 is CASSLTGAYTF. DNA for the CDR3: TGTGCCAGCAGCTTGACCGGGGCCTACACCTTC.

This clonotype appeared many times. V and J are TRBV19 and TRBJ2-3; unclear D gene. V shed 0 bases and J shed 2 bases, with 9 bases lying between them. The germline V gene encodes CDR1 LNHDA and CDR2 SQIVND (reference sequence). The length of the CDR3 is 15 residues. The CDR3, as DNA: TGTGCCAGTAGTATAGAGGTGCGGTACACAGATACGCAGTATTTT. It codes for CASSIEVRYTDTQYF.

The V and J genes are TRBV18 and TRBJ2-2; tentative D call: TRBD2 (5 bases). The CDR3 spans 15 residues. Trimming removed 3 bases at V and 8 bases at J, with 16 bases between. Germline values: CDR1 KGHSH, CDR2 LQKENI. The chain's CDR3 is CASSPPRGITGELFF. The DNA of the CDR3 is TGTGCCAGCTCACCCCCCCGGGGAATCACAGGGGAGCTGTTTTTT.

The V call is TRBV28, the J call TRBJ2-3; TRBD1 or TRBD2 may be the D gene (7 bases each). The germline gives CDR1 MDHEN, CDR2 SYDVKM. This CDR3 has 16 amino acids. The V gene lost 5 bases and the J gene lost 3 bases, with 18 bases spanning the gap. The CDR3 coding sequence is TGTGCCAGCAGTGGGGGAGGGGGCAGTGGGACAGATACGCAGTATTTT. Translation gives CASSGGGGSGTDTQYF. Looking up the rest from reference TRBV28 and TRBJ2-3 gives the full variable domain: DVKVTQSSRYLVKRTGEKVFLECVQDMDHENMFWYRQDPGLGLRLIYFSYDVKMKEKGDIPEGYSVSREKKERFSLILESASTNQTSMYLCASSGGGGSGTDTQYFGPGTRLTVL.

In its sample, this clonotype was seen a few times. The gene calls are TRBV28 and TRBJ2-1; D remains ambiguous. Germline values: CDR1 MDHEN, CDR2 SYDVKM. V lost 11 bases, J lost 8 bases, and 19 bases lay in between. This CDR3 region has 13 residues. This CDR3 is CALAARVGYEQFF. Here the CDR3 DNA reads TGTGCCCTGGCAGCACGTGTTGGGTATGAGCAGTTCTTC.

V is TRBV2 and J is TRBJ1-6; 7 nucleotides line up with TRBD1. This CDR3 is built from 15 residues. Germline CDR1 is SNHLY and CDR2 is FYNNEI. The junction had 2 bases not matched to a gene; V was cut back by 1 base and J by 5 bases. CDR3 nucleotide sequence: TGTGCCAGCAGTGAAGAGGGGGCTAATAATTCACCCCTCCACTTT. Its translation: CASSEEGANNSPLHF.

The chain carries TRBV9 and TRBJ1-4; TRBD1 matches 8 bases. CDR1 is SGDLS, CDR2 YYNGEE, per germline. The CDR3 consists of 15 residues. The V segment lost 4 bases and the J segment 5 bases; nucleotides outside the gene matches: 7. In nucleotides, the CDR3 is TGTGCCAGCAGCCCGTGGGACAGGAAAAATGAAAAACTGTTTTTT. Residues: CASSPWDRKNEKLFF.

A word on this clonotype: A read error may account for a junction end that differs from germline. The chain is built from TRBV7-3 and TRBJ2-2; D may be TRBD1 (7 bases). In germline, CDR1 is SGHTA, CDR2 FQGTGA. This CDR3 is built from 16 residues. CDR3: CASSLEEGALTGEVFF. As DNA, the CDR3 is TGTGCCAGCAGCCTCGAAGAGGGGGCTTTAACCGGGGAGGTGTTTTTT.

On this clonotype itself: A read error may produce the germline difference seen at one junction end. Here the CDR3 reads CATSAEDTTNFGYAF. In DNA, the CDR3 is TGTGCCACCAGTGCGGAGGACACCACTAACTTTGGCTACGCCTTC. V usage is TRBV24-1 and J usage is TRBJ1-2; a possible D gene is TRBD1 (5 bases). CDR1 and CDR2 (germline): KGHDR, SFDVKD. The CDR3 is 15 amino acids.

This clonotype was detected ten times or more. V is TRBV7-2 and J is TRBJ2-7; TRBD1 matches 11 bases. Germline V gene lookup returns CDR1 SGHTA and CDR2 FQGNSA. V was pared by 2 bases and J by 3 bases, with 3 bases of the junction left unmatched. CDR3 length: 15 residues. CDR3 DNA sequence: TGTGCCAGCAGCTTATTCGGGACAGGGGGCTACGAGCAGTACTTC. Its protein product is CASSLFGTGGYEQYF.

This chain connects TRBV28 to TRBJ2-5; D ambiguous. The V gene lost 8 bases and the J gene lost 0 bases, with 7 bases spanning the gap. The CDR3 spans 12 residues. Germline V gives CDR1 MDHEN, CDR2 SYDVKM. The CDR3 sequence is CASQRDQETQYF. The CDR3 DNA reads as TGTGCCAGCCAAAGGGACCAAGAGACCCAGTACTTC.

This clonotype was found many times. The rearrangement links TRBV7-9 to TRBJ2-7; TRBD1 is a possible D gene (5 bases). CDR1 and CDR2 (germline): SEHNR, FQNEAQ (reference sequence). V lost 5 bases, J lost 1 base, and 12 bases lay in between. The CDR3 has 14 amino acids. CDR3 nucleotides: TGTGCCAGCAGCGGCAGGGAAAGATCCTACGAGCAGTACTTC. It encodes CASSGRERSYEQYF.

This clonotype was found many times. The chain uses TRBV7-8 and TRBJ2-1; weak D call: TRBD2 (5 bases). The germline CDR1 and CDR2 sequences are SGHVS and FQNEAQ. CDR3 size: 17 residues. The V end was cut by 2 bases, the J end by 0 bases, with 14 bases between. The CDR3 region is CASSLKDFPSSYNEQFF. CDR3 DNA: TGTGCCAGCAGCTTAAAGGACTTTCCGAGCTCCTACAATGAGCAGTTCTTC.

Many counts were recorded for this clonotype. In nucleotides, the CDR3 is TGTGCCAGCAGCCCGGGATACGAGGGAATCTCTGGGGCCAACGTCCTGACTTTC. Amino acid sequence: CASSPGYEGISGANVLTF. The chain employs TRBV3-1 and TRBJ2-6; D might be TRBD2 (5 bases). Germline V CDR1 and CDR2: LGHDT, YNNKEL (reference sequence). V was trimmed by 4 bases and J by 0 bases, leaving 16 bases between them. The CDR3 sequence is 18 residues long.

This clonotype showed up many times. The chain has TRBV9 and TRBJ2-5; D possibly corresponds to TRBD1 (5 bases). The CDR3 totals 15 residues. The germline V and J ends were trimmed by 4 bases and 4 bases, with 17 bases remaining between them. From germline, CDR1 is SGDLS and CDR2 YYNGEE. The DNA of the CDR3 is TGTGCCAGCAGCTCATCTTTAGGGGCCTTAGAGACCCAGTACTTC. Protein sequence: CASSSSLGALETQYF.

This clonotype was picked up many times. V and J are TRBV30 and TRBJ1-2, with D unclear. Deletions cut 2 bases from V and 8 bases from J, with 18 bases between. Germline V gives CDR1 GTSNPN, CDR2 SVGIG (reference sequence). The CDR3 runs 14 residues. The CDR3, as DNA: TGTGCCTGGAGTCCAATAACTGGCGGCCGCGGCTACACCTTC. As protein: CAWSPITGGRGYTF. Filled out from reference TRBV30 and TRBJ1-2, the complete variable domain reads SQTIHQWPATLVQPVGSPLSLECTVEGTSNPNLYWYRQAAGRGLQLLFYSVGIGQISSEVPQNLSASRPQDRQFILSSKKLLLSDSGFYLCAWSPITGGRGYTFGSGTRLTVV.

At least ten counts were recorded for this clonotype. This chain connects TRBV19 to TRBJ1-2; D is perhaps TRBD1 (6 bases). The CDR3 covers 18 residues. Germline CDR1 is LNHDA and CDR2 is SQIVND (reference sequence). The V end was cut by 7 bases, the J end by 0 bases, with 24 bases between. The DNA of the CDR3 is TGTGCCAGTACCAGTTCGCGGGGGCGGGAGATTTCTAACTATGGCTACACCTTC. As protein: CASTSSRGREISNYGYTF.

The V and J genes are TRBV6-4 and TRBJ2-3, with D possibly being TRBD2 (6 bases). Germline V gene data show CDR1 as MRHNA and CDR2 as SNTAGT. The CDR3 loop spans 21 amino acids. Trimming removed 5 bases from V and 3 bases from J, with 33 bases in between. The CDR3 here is CASSLKLYGTHSGAVTDTQYF. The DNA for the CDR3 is TGTGCCAGCAGTTTAAAACTTTACGGGACTCACTCTGGGGCGGTAACAGATACGCAGTATTTT.

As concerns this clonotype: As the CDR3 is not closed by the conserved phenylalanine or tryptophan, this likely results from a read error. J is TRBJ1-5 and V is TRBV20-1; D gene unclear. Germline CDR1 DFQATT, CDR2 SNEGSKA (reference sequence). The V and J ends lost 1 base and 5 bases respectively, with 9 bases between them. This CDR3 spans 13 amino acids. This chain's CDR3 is CSARVARDQPQHG. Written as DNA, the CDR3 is TGCAGTGCTAGAGTGGCCCGGGATCAGCCCCAGCATGGT.

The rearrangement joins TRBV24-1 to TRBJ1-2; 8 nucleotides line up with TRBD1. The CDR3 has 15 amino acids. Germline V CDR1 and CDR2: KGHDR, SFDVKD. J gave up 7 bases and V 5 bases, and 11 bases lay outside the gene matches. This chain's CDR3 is CATSAQTGVSSGYTF. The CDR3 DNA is TGTGCCACCAGTGCTCAGACAGGGGTCTCCTCTGGCTACACCTTC.

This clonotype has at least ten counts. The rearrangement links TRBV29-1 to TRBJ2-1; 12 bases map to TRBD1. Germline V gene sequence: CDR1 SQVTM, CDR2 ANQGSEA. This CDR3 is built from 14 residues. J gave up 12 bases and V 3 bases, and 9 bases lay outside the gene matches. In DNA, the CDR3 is TGCAGCGTTGAGCCGGGACAGGGGGCATCCGGGCAGTTCTTC. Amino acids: CSVEPGQGASGQFF.

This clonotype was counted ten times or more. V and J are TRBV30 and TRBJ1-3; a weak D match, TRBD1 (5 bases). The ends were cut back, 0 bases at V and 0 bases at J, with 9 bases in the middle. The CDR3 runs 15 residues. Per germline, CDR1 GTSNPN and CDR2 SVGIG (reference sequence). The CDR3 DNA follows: TGTGCCTGGAGTGTATCGGGGACCTCTGGAAACACCATATATTTT. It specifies CAWSVSGTSGNTIYF.